This T cell receptor beta chain was identified in a study of T-cell reconstitution after alpha-beta-depleted transplantation in children. General study points: Approximately two months post-transplant, alpha-beta T cells reportedly originated from several hundred expanded graft clones.

This clonotype was seen repeatedly, ten times or more. Its matching antigen is unknown. Unique molecular identifiers were built into the TCRbeta library. A single record per CDR3 protein comes from TCRdb applying MiXCR to the PCR reads. The table has around 270,000 distinct CDR3 sequences, roughly a tenth seen once. With V trimmed by 7 bases and J by 5 bases, 14 bases remained unmatched. The CDR3 length is 16 residues. CDR1 is MNHEY, CDR2 SVGEGT, per germline. The V call is TRBV6-2 or TRBV6-3, the J call TRBJ2-5, with TRBD1 identical over 9 bases. Sequences were derived from PBMCs, sampled before TCRalphabeta/CD19-depleted stem cell transplant. The clonotype originates from a boy younger than two with acute myeloid leukemia, due to receive a stem cell transplant. CDR3 sequence (DNA): TGTGCCAGCACCTATTCTCCTGAGGGGACAGGGGAGACCCAGTACTTC. Its translation is CASTYSPEGTGETQYF.